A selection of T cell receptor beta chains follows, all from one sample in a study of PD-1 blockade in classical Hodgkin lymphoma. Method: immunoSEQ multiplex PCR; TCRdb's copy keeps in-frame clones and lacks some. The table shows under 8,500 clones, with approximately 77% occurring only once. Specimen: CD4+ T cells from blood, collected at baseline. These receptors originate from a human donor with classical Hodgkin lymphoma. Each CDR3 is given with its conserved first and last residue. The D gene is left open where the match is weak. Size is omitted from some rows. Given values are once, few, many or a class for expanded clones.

TGTGCCAGCAGCTTGGGGCAGGGGGGTTCACCCCTCCACTTT,CASSLGQGGSPLHF,TRBJ1-6,TRBD1,-,TRBV7-9
TGTGCCATCAGTGTCGGACAGGGGGAGACCTACGAGCAGTACTTC,CAISVGQGETYEQYF,TRBJ2-7,TRBD1,-,TRBV10-3
TGTGCCAGTAATACGGGGGCACCCACACACACAGATACGCAGTATTTT,CASNTGAPTHTDTQYF,TRBJ2-3,-,-,TRBV19
TGTGCCAGCAGTTTGGTCGGGCAGGGGGCCAATCAGCCCCAGCATTTT,CASSLVGQGANQPQHF,TRBJ1-5,TRBD1,few,TRBV28
TGTGCCAGCTCACCCCGACAGGGTGGCAATGAGCAGTTCTTC,CASSPRQGGNEQFF,TRBJ2-1,TRBD1,once,TRBV18
TGTGCCAGCAGCTCCCCGGGGACTTTTAACAATGAGCAGTTCTTC,CASSSPGTFNNEQFF,TRBJ2-1,-,-,TRBV9
TGTGCCTTGGGGGGACAGTACAATCAGCCCCAGCATTTT,CALGGQYNQPQHF,TRBJ1-5,TRBD1,-,TRBV2
TGTGCCAGCAGTGAATCCGGACTAGCGGGATACGAGCAGTTCTTC,CASSESGLAGYEQFF,TRBJ2-1,TRBD2,-,TRBV2
TGCGCCAGCAGCCAAGATCGGGCCAGCCTCAGGCGCGGCTACACCTTC,CASSQDRASLRRGYTF,TRBJ1-2,-,-,TRBV4-3
TGTGCCAGCAGCCCGGACAGGGGGATCTCCTACGAGCAGTACTTC,CASSPDRGISYEQYF,TRBJ2-7,TRBD1,-,TRBV7-2
TGCGCCACCAGGTGGGGGGACGAGCAGTACTTC,CATRWGDEQYF,TRBJ2-7,-,-,TRBV23-1
TGCGCCAGCAGCTTGGACGTGGTAGGAGGAAGCGAAAAACTGTTTTTT,CASSLDVVGGSEKLFF,TRBJ1-4,-,-,TRBV5-1
TGCGCCAGCACCCTATCTTCGGTGGGGAGTGCCGGGGAGCTGTTTTTT,CASTLSSVGSAGELFF,TRBJ2-2,-,-,TRBV5-1
TGCGCCAGCAGCTTGGCGGGGGAGAACACTGAAGCTTTCTTT,CASSLAGENTEAFF,TRBJ1-1,-,-,TRBV5-1
TGTGCCAGCAGTCCAGGACAGGGGACCTATGGCTACACCTTC,CASSPGQGTYGYTF,TRBJ1-2,TRBD1,-,TRBV6-5
TGTGCCAGCATCCCAACGTCAAGCTCCTACAATGAGCAGTTCTTC,CASIPTSSSYNEQFF,TRBJ2-1,-,-,TRBV5-8
TGTGCCAGCAGCTCCCTGGACGGCGACGAGCAGTACTTC,CASSSLDGDEQYF,TRBJ2-7,-,-,TRBV7-2
TGCGCCAGCAGCTTGGTCAGGGACGATCCGTACGGCTACACCTTC,CASSLVRDDPYGYTF,TRBJ1-2,-,-,TRBV5-1
TGTGCCAGCAGCTTATTAGAGACCCAGTACTTC,CASSLLETQYF,TRBJ2-5,-,-,TRBV7-2
TGTGCCAGTAGTGTTTACAGGGGGCGCGGATCCTACGAGCAGTACTTC,CASSVYRGRGSYEQYF,TRBJ2-7,TRBD1,-,TRBV19
TGTGCCAGCAGCTTGCCGGCTAGCGGGAGAAACGAGCAGTACTTC,CASSLPASGRNEQYF,TRBJ2-7,TRBD2,-,TRBV5-3
TGTGCCAGCAGTACTCAGGGAGCTCAAGAGACCCAGTACTTC,CASSTQGAQETQYF,TRBJ2-5,-,-,TRBV2
TGCGCCAGCAGCGAGGGACAGGGGGGCTCCTATAATTCACCCCTCCACTTT,CASSEGQGGSYNSPLHF,TRBJ1-6,TRBD1,once,TRBV5-1
TGTGCCAGCAGCCCAGGACAGGGTGGCACCGGGGAGCTGTTTTTT,CASSPGQGGTGELFF,TRBJ2-2,TRBD1,-,TRBV7-2
TGTGCCAGCTCACGGGTCCGGGGGCCTGAGGGCAATCAGCCCCAGCATTTT,CASSRVRGPEGNQPQHF,TRBJ1-5,-,-,TRBV18
TGTGCCAGCAGCAGACAGGCTGGAAACACCATATATTTT,CASSRQAGNTIYF,TRBJ1-3,-,few,TRBV7-9
TGCGCCAGCAGCCAAGATAGGACAGGGCAAGCTTTCTTT,CASSQDRTGQAFF,TRBJ1-1,TRBD1,-,TRBV4-3
TGTGCCAGCAGTTTCGGATCAGGGGCCTCACCCCTCCACTTT,CASSFGSGASPLHF,TRBJ1-6,-,-,TRBV25-1
TGCGCCAGCAGCTTACAGGGCTTCGGAGAGCAGTTCTTC,CASSLQGFGEQFF,TRBJ2-1,-,-,TRBV5-1
TGTGCCAGCAGCCACATAACAGGAGGCGGGAGTTTGGCGCAGTATTTT,CASSHITGGGSLAQYF,TRBJ2-3,TRBD2,-,TRBV4-2
TGTGCCAGCAAGCAGGGTAGATTGAACACTGAAGCTTTCTTT,CASKQGRLNTEAFF,TRBJ1-1,-,-,TRBV6-5
TGTGCCAGCAGGCCAACATTAAATGAGCAGTTCTTC,CASRPTLNEQFF,TRBJ2-1,-,-,TRBV6-6
TGTGCCAGCAGCTTCGGTGGAAAGAACACCGGGGAGCTGTTTTTT,CASSFGGKNTGELFF,TRBJ2-2,-,-,TRBV5-4
TGTGCCAGCAGCTTAGACCCGCAAGGCACCCAGTACTTC,CASSLDPQGTQYF,TRBJ2-5,-,-,TRBV7-3
TGTGCCATCAGTGCCGGTGGCGGATCCTACGAGCAGTACTTC,CAISAGGGSYEQYF,TRBJ2-7,-,few,TRBV10-3
TGTGCCAGTAGTACCCTCACAGGGTTGCGCAATCAGCCCCAGCATTTT,CASSTLTGLRNQPQHF,TRBJ1-5,-,-,TRBV19
TGTGCCAGCAGTTTTGGAGTCGGAGAAGCTTTCTTT,CASSFGVGEAFF,TRBJ1-1,-,few,TRBV27
TGTGCCAGTAGTACCGGACAGGGGCGCTATGACACCGGGGAGCTGTTTTTT,CASSTGQGRYDTGELFF,TRBJ2-2,TRBD1,-,TRBV19
TGTGCCAGCAGCTTAGGCCGCTCTGGAAACACCATATATTTT,CASSLGRSGNTIYF,TRBJ1-3,-,-,TRBV7-9
TGTGCCAGCAGTTTAGCGGCAGACGGAGGCTATGAGCAGTACTTC,CASSLAADGGYEQYF,TRBJ2-5,-,-,TRBV27
TGTGCCAGCAGCTTAGGGACAGTCCAAGAGACCCAGTACTTC,CASSLGTVQETQYF,TRBJ2-5,-,-,TRBV11-2
TGTGCCAGCAGTGACTACTTCGGTAGCGGGGGGGCCGGAAATACGCAGTATTTT,CASSDYFGSGGAGNTQYF,TRBJ2-3,TRBD2,-,TRBV6-1
TGTGCCAGCAGCTTAGTAGTGGGTGTGGATGGCTACACCTTC,CASSLVVGVDGYTF,TRBJ1-2,-,-,TRBV7-2
TGTGCCAGCAGCATCCACAGTTCCACTGAAGCTTTCTTT,CASSIHSSTEAFF,TRBJ1-1,-,-,TRBV7-2